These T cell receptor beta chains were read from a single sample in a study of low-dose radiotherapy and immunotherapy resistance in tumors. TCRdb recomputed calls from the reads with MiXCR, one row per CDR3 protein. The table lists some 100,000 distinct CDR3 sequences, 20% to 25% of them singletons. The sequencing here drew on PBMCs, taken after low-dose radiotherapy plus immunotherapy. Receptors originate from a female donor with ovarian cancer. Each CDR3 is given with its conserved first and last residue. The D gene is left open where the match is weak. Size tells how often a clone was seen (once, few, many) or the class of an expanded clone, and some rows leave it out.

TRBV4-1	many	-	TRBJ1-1	TGCGCCAGCAGCCAGTTACGGGGCAGCACTGAAGCTTTCTTT	CASSQLRGSTEAFF
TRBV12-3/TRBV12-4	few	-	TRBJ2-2	TGTGCCAGCAGTTTAGCGAAGAAGGCCCTCAGCGGGGAGCTGTTTTTT	CASSLAKKALSGELFF
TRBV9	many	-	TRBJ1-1	TGTGCCTCGGGGAGGGAGTTAAACACTGAAGCTTTCTTT	CASGRELNTEAFF
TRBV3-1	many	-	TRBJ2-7	TGTGCCAGCAGCCTCGGGCTGGAGGTCGGCGGCTACGAGCAGTACTTC	CASSLGLEVGGYEQYF
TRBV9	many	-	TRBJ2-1	TGTGCCAGCAGCACCTACAATGAGCAGTTCTTC	CASSTYNEQFF
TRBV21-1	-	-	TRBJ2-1	TGTGCCAGCAGCAAACCTCTGACTAGCGGGAGGGGTGGGTACAATGAGCAGTTCTTC	CASSKPLTSGRGGYNEQFF
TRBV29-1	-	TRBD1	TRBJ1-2	TGCAGCGTCCAGGGGGCTAACTATGGCTACACCTTC	CSVQGANYGYTF
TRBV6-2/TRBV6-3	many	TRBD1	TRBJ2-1	TGTGCCAGCGGTCGAATCCGGGACAGGGGGCAGTCCCAGCAGTTCTTC	CASGRIRDRGQSQQFF
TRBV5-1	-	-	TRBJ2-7	TGCGCCAGCAGCCCACGCAGTGACAGCAACGAGCAGTACTTC	CASSPRSDSNEQYF
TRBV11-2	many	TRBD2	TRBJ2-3	TGTGCCAGCAGCTCAATAGGGTGGTCTAGCGGGGGGGCAGATACGCAGTATTTT	CASSSIGWSSGGADTQYF
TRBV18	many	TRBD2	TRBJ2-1	TGTGCCAGCTCACCGACGGGGGGACTCAATGAGCAGTTCTTC	CASSPTGGLNEQFF
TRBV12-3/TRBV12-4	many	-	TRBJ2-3	TGTGCCAGCACCCCCCGAAGGGGGGGAAGCGTAGATACGCAGTATTTT	CASTPRRGGSVDTQYF
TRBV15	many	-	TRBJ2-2	TGTGCCACCAGCAGAGATTTAGACGGGGAGCTGTTTTTT	CATSRDLDGELFF
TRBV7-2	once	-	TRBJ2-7	TGTGCCAGCAGCTCCTACTACGAGCAGTACTTC	CASSSYYEQYF
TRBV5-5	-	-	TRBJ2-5	TGTGCCAGTGGGGTCCTCGGGCGACCCGAGACCCAGTACTTC	CASGVLGRPETQYF
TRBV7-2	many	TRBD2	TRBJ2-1	TGTGCCAGCAGCATTAGCGGGGGGGCCCCGCGGTTCTTC	CASSISGGAPRFF
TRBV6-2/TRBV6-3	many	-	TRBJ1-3	TGTGCCAGCAGTTACTCGCCAACACGACGCTCTGGAAACACCATATATTTT	CASSYSPTRRSGNTIYF
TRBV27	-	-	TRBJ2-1	TGTGCCAGCAGTTTAGAGGGGAGCTCCTACAATGAGCAGCTCTTC	CASSLEGSSYNEQLF
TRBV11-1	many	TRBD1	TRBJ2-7	TGTGCCAGCAGCACCGGGACAGGGGACGAGCAGTACTTC	CASSTGTGDEQYF
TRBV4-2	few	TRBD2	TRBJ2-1	TGTGCCAGCAGCCCCTCGGCTCTTTCCGGGAGGGCCGTATCGAGCTCCTACAATGAGCAGTTCTTC	CASSPSALSGRAVSSSYNEQFF
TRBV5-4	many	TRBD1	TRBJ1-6	TGTGCCAGCAGCTTCCCGACAGGGGGCCTCTTTTCACCCCTCCACTTT	CASSFPTGGLFSPLHF
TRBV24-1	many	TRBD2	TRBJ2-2	TGTGCCACCAGTGATTTTAGCGGGCCCACGAACACCGGGGAGCTGTTTTTT	CATSDFSGPTNTGELFF
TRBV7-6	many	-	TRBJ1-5	TGTGCCAGCAGCTTAGAGACGGGCAGATACAATCAGCCCCAGCATTTT	CASSLETGRYNQPQHF
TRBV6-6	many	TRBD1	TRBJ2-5	TGTGCCAGCAGTTACTCGCCGGGACAGGCAGCAGAGACCCAGTACTTC	CASSYSPGQAAETQYF
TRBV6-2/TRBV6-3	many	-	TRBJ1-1	TGTGCCAGCAGCCCGAGCTACCAGGGAAACGGGGTTGAAGCTTTCTTT	CASSPSYQGNGVEAFF
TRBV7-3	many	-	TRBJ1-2	TGTGCCAGCAGCTTACCAGGGTCAGAGGGCTACACCTTC	CASSLPGSEGYTF
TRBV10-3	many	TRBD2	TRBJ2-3	TGTGCCATCAGTGAGAGCGGGAGAGAAGATACGCAGTATTTT	CAISESGREDTQYF
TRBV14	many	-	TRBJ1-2	TGTGCCAGCAGCCGTGACTTTAACTATGGCTACACCTTC	CASSRDFNYGYTF
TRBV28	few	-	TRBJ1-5	TGTGCCAGCACCCGCCCCGGGACAACTCAGCCCCAGCATTTT	CASTRPGTTQPQHF
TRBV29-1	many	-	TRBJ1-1	TGCAGCGTTGAGGGACCCCGTTTGAACACTGAAGCTTTCTTT	CSVEGPRLNTEAFF
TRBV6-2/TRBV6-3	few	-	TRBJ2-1	TGTGCCAGCAGTTGGTCGGCCGCGGAGGGTATCTACAATGAGCAGTTCTTC	CASSWSAAEGIYNEQFF
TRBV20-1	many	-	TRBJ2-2	TGCAGTGCTAATAGCCCGGCGAACACCGGGGAGCTGTTTTTT	CSANSPANTGELFF
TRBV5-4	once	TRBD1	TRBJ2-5	TGTGCCAGCAGGGCCGGGACAGAAAACCAAGAGACCCAGTACTTC	CASRAGTENQETQYF
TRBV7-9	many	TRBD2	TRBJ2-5	TGTGCCAGCAGCTTTAGGGCGGGAGTGAGAGAGACCCAGTACTTC	CASSFRAGVRETQYF
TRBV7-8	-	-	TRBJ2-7	TGTGCCAGCAGCTTGGGACAACGATCCTACGAGCAGTACTTC	CASSLGQRSYEQYF
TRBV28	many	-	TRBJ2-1	TGTGCCAGCAGTTTACCTGGGGACATCCTGTACAATGAGCAGTTCTTC	CASSLPGDILYNEQFF
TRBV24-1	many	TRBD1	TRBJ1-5	TGTGCCACCAGTGACCGGACAGGGGGCAATCAGCCCCAGCATTTT	CATSDRTGGNQPQHF
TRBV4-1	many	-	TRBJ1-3	TGCGCCAGCAGCCTAACTGGCGGAAGCTCTGGAAACACCATATATTTT	CASSLTGGSSGNTIYF
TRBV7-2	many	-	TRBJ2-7	TGTGCCAGCAGCTCGGGGACTGTCTACGTTGAGCAGTACTTC	CASSSGTVYVEQYF
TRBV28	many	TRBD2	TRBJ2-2	TGTGCCAGCAGTTTCGGACGGGGGGGAACCGGGGAGCTGTTTTTT	CASSFGRGGTGELFF
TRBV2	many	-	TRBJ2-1	TGTGCCAGCAGTTCTTTGGGGACCTCCTACAATGAGCAGTTCTTC	CASSSLGTSYNEQFF
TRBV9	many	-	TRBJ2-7	TGTGCCAGCAGCGTAGCGGCGGACTTCTCCTACGAGCAGTACTTC	CASSVAADFSYEQYF
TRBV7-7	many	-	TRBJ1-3	TGTGCTAGCAGCTTAGACAGCCGCTCTGGAAACACCATATATTTT	CASSLDSRSGNTIYF
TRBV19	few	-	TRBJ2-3	TGTGCCAGTAGTATAGGGAGCACAGATACGCAGTATTTT	CASSIGSTDTQYF
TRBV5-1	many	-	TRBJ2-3	TGCGCCAGCAGCTTGGCCTGGGAGGTGGATACGCAGTATTTT	CASSLAWEVDTQYF
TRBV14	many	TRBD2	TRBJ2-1	TGTGCCAGCAGCCAACAAGCGGGAGGGCCATCCAATGAGCAGTTCTTC	CASSQQAGGPSNEQFF
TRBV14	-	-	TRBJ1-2	TGTGCCAGCAGCCAAGACTTCCGTGTGGGCTATGGCTACACCTTC	CASSQDFRVGYGYTF
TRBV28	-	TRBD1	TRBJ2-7	TGTGCCAGCAGTTTTGGACAGGGGACCTACGAGCAGTACTTC	CASSFGQGTYEQYF
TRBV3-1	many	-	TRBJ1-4	TGTGCCAGCAGCCAAGCCAGACCTCAGGATGAAAAACTGTTTTTT	CASSQARPQDEKLFF
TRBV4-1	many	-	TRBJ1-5	TGCGCCAGCAGCCAACCGACTGGGCAAGTGAATCAGCCCCAGCATTTT	CASSQPTGQVNQPQHF
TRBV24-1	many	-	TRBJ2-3	TGTGCCACCAGTGATTTGCGCCGGGACGCACGAGCGCAGTATTTT	CATSDLRRDARAQYF
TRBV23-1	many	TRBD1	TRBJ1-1	TGCGCCAGCAGTGGCCGGGACAGGGATGACACTGAAGCTTTCTTT	CASSGRDRDDTEAFF
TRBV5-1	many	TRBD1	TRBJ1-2	TGCGCCAGCAGCGACCCGGGACAGAGCTATGGCTACACCTTC	CASSDPGQSYGYTF